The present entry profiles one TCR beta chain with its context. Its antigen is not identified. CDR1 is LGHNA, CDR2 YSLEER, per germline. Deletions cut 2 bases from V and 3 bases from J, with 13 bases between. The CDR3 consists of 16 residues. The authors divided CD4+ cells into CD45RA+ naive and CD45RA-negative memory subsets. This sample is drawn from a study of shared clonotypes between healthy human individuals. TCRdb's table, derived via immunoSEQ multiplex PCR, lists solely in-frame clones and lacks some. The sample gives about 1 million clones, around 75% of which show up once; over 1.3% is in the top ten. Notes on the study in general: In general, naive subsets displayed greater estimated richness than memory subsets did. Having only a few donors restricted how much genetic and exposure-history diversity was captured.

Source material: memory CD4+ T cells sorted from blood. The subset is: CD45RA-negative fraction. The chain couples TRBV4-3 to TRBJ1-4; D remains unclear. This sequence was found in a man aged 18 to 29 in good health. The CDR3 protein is CASSQSLSPANEKLFF. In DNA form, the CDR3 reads TGCGCCAGCAGCCAAAGCCTCAGCCCAGCTAATGAAAAACTGTTTTTT.